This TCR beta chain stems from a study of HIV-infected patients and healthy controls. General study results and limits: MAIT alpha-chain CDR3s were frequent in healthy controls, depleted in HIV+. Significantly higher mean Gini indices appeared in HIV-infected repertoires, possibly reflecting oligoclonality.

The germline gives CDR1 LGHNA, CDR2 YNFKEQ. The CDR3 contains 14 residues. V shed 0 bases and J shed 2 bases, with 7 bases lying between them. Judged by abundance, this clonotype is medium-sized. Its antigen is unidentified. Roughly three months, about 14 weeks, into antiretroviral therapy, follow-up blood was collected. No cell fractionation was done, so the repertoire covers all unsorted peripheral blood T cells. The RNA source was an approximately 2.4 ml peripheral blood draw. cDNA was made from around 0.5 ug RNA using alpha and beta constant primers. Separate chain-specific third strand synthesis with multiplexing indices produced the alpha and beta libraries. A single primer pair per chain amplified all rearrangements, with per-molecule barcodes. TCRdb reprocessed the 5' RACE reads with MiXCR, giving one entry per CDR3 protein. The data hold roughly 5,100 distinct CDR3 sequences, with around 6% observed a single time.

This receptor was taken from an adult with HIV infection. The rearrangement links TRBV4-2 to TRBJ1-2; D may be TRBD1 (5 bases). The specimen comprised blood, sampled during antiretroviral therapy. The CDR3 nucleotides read TGTGCCAGCAGCCAAGATGGGGCCAACTATGGCTACACCTTC. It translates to CASSQDGANYGYTF.